The 18 T cell receptor beta chains below come from one sample, sequenced in a study of tumor-infiltrating lymphocytes in primary liver carcinoma. The study extracted blood RNA from unsorted whole blood and also extracted germline DNA. Total RNA (around 510 ng) served as template for TCR beta cDNA synthesis primed by a constant-region primer. Investigators got TCR beta libraries out of three nested multiplex PCR rounds, done with slightly modified ARM-PCR. A C-beta reverse primer was combined with TRBV1-TRBV30 forward primers in the first two PCR rounds, and each round had around 11 cycles. TCRdb re-derived calls from the multiplex PCR reads in MiXCR, one entry per CDR3 protein. The sample contains about 310,000 distinct CDR3 sequences, 65% of which appear only once. The sample was peripheral blood. These receptors were taken from a man aged 35 to 55 with primary liver carcinoma and hepatitis B virus infection.

Details on this clonotype: This may come from a read error, since a much larger clone is one base off. V is TRBV6-1 and J is TRBJ2-7, with D maybe TRBD2 (5 bases). CDR1 and CDR2 from the germline V gene are MNHNS and SASEGT. The CDR3 totals 15 residues. The CDR3 bases are TGTGCCAGCAGTGTTTCCCCGACGGGGAATTACGGGCAGTACTTC. This encodes CASSVSPTGNYGQYF.

The chain has TRBV7-9 and TRBJ2-1; D might be TRBD2 (5 bases). The CDR3 is 19 residues long. Trimming shortened V by 5 bases and J by 5 bases, and 28 bases separated the two germline ends. Germline lookup yields CDR1 SEHNR and CDR2 FQNEAQ (reference sequence). CDR3 in amino acids: CASSPKKGLGRGLDNEQFF. The CDR3 bases are TGTGCCAGCAGCCCAAAGAAAGGTTTAGGGAGAGGTTTGGACAATGAGCAGTTCTTC.

The chain carries TRBV5-4 and TRBJ2-7, with a possible D match to TRBD2 (5 bases). This CDR3 is built from 14 residues. CDR1 SGHNT and CDR2 YYREEE come from the germline V gene (reference sequence). The ends were cut back, 1 base at V and 7 bases at J, with 15 bases in the middle. CDR3 sequence: CASSLSGMVREQYF. In nucleotides, the CDR3 is TGTGCCAGCAGCTTGAGCGGAATGGTAAGGGAGCAGTACTTC.

The chain combines TRBV5-4 with TRBJ2-1; D is unclear. The CDR3 spans 16 residues. The V end lost 2 bases, the J end lost 0 bases, and 12 bases lay between the germline ends. Germline values: CDR1 SGHNT, CDR2 YYREEE (reference sequence). CDR3 in DNA: TGTGCCAGCAGCTTTTTCGAACCCAGCTCCTACAATGAGCAGTTCTTC. Translated, it gives CASSFFEPSSYNEQFF.

In its sample, this clonotype was seen many times. The J gene is TRBJ2-7, the V gene TRBV6-2 or TRBV6-3; D possibly uses TRBD1 or TRBD2 (5 bases each). The V end lost 0 bases, the J end lost 3 bases, and 15 bases lay between the germline ends. CDR1 is MNHEY and CDR2 is SVGEGT in the germline V gene. The CDR3 has 16 residues. The DNA for the CDR3 is TGTGCCAGCAGTTACTCGATTCACGAGGGGAGCTACGAGCAGTACTTC. Translating gives CASSYSIHEGSYEQYF.

Remarks on this clonotype: A much larger clone is a single base away; this may be a read error. The CDR3 region has the DNA TGTGCCATCAGTGAGATCACAGCGCCCAAGAATGAGCAGTTCTTC. Its protein is CAISEITAPKNEQFF. The V gene is TRBV10-3, the J gene TRBJ2-1; no clear D gene. The V end was cut by 2 bases, the J end by 7 bases, with 15 bases between. The CDR3 totals 15 residues. Germline assignment: CDR1 ENHRY and CDR2 SYGVKD.

About this clonotype itself: A much larger clone differs from this one at a single base, so this may be a read error. The genes are TRBV12-3 or TRBV12-4 and TRBJ2-7; D is perhaps TRBD1 (7 bases). V gave up 6 bases and J gave up 6 bases, with 18 bases separating them. This CDR3 comprises 14 residues. The CDR3 DNA sequence: TGTGCCAGCAGCAGGGGGGCCATACGCGGCGAGCAGTACTTC. Protein sequence: CASSRGAIRGEQYF.

On this clonotype itself: A much bigger clone sits one base away, suggesting this may be a read error. This sequence joins TRBV10-3 and TRBJ1-4; D gene unclear. The V gene's germline CDR1 is ENHRY and CDR2 SYGVKD. Trimming shortened V by 7 bases and J by 1 base, and 7 bases separated the two germline ends. CDR3 length: 13 residues. The CDR3 bases are TGTGCCATCAAGTGCGGAACTAATGAAAAACTGTTTTTT. Residues: CAIKCGTNEKLFF.

A note on this clonotype: As the CDR3 is not closed by the conserved phenylalanine or tryptophan, this likely results from a read error. The chain links TRBV9 to TRBJ2-1, with D perhaps TRBD1 (7 bases). Per the germline V gene, CDR1 is SGDLS and CDR2 is YYNGEE. CDR3 length: 15 amino acids. Trimming left V 7 bases short and J 6 bases short, with 20 bases between. The chain's CDR3 is CASSSRGAFPNEQFL. For the CDR3, the DNA is TGTGCCAGCTCAAGCAGGGGGGCTTTCCCCAATGAGCAGTTCTTA.

V and J are TRBV20-1 and TRBJ2-1; the match to TRBD1 covers 10 bases. This CDR3 has 16 amino acids. Germline V gene lookup returns CDR1 DFQATT and CDR2 SNEGSKA (reference sequence). Trimming took 3 bases from V and 5 from J; bases not matched to a gene: 10. The CDR3 nucleotides are TGCAGTGCTAGGGCCCGGGACAGGGGACACGACAATGAGCAGTTCTTC. Protein product: CSARARDRGHDNEQFF.

This chain uses TRBV29-1 with TRBJ2-5, with 10 positions matching TRBD2. The CDR3 contains 15 residues. CDR1 is SQVTM, CDR2 ANQGSEA, per germline. CDR3 nucleotide sequence: TGCAGTGTTCGGGCTAGCGGGAGTTGGGCAGAGACCCAGTACTTC. It is translated as CSVRASGSWAETQYF.

Notes on this clonotype: This may arise from a read error, as a much more abundant clone is one base away. Likely a read error: the CDR3 ends without its conserved phenylalanine or tryptophan. The V and J genes are TRBV6-5 and TRBJ1-5; D unresolved. Germline V CDR1 and CDR2: MNHEY, SVGAGI. The CDR3 loop spans 13 amino acids. V shed 2 bases and J shed 3 bases, with 5 bases lying between them. DNA for the CDR3: TGTGCCAGCAGTTACGGCAACAATCAGCCCCAGCATCTT. The encoded protein is CASSYGNNQPQHL.

Turning to this clonotype: Here the CDR3 omits its conserved ending phenylalanine or tryptophan, so a read error is the likely source. The chain uses TRBV28 and TRBJ1-2; D unclear. CDR1 MDHEN and CDR2 SYDVKM come from the germline V gene. The ends were cut back, 5 bases at V and 7 bases at J, with 8 bases in the middle. CDR3 length: 11 residues. The DNA of the CDR3 is TGTGCCAGCAGTATGTGGACTGGCTACACCATC. Encoded protein: CASSMWTGYTI.

This clonotype was observed a single time. The junction differs from germline at one of its ends, possibly a read error. The V call is TRBV4-1, the J call TRBJ2-3; a possible D gene is TRBD1 (5 bases). CDR3 length equals 14 residues. Germline CDR1 MGHRA, CDR2 YSYEKL. CDR3 residues: CDSSLGENTDTQYF. In DNA form, the CDR3 reads TGCGACAGCAGTCTAGGGGAAAACACAGATACGCAGTATTTT.

CDR3 sequence: CASRLGGSETQYF. CDR3 DNA: TGTGCCAGCAGGCTCGGAGGGTCGGAGACCCAGTACTTC. This chain connects TRBV28 to TRBJ2-5; maybe TRBD2 (6 bases). The CDR3 is 13 amino acids. V was cut by 6 bases and J by 5 bases, with 13 bases left in between. The V gene's germline CDR1 is MDHEN and CDR2 SYDVKM.

Turning to this clonotype: A much bigger clone sits one base away, suggesting this may be a read error. This sequence joins TRBV10-3 and TRBJ2-3, with TRBD2 matching 8 bases. The CDR3 loop spans 15 amino acids. With V trimmed by 7 bases and J by 4 bases, 10 bases remained unmatched. In germline, CDR1 is ENHRY, CDR2 SYGVKD. As DNA, the CDR3 is TGTGCCATCACCCGGGAGGGTAACCCCCCAGATACGCAGTATTTT. Residues: CAITREGNPPDTQYF.

A word on this clonotype: A much bigger clone sits one base away, suggesting this may be a read error. The rearrangement links TRBV6-1 to TRBJ1-5; D remains unclear. The CDR3 is made up of 13 amino acids. CDR1 is MNHNS, CDR2 SASEGT, per germline. CDR3 protein: CASSGVRNQPRHF. The CDR3 bases are TGTGCCAGCAGTGGGGTACGCAATCAGCCCCGGCATTTT.

This clonotype was observed a handful of times. The chain links TRBV7-8 to TRBJ2-2, with 11 bases that match TRBD2. The CDR3 consists of 16 residues. Germline lookup yields CDR1 SGHVS and CDR2 FQNEAQ. Losses at the gene ends were 6 bases for V and 1 base for J; bases not matched to a gene: 4. For the CDR3, the DNA is TGTGCCAGCAGATACGGGACTAGCGGGAACACCGGGGAGCTGTTTTTT. This translates into CASRYGTSGNTGELFF.